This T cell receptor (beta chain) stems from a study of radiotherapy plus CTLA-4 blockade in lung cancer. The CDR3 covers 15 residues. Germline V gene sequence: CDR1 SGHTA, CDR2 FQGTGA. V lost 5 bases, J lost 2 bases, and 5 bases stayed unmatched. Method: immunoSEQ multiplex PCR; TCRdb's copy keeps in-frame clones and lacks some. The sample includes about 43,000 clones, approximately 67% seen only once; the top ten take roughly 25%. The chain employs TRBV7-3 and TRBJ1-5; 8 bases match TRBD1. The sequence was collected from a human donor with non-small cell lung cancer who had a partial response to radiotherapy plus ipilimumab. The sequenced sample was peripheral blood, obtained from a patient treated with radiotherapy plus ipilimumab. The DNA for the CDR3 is TGTGCCAGCAGCGGTCAGGGGGCAGGCAATCAGCCCCAGCATTTT. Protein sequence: CASSGQGAGNQPQHF.